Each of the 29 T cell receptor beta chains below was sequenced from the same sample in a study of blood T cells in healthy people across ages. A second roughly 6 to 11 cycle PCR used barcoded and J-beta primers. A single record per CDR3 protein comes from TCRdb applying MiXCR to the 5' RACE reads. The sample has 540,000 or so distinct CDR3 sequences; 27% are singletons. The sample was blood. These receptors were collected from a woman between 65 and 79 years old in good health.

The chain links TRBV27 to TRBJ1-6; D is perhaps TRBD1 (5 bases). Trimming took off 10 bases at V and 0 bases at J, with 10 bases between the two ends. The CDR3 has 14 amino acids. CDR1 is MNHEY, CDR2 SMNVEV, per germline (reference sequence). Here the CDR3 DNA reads TGTGCCACCCACCAGGGCTCCTATAATTCACCCCTCCACTTT. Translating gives CATHQGSYNSPLHF.

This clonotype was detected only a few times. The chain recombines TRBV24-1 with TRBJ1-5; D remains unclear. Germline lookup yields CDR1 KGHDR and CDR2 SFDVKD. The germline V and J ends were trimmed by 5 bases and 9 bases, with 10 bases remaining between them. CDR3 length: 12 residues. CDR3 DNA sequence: TGTGCCACCAGTGTGGCAGGTGGGCCCCAGCATTTT. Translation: CATSVAGGPQHF.

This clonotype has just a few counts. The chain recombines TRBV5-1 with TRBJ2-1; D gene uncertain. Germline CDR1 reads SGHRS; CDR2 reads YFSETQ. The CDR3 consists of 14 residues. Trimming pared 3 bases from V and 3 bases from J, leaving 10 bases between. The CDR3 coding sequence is TGCGCCAGCAGCTGGGCGGAGATCTACAATGAGCAGTTCTTC. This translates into CASSWAEIYNEQFF.

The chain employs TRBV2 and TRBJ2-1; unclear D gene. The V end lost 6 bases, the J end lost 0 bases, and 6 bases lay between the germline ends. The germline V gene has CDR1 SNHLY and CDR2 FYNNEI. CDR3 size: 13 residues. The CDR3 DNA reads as TGTGCCAGCAGACAGAACTCCTACAATGAGCAGTTCTTC. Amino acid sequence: CASRQNSYNEQFF.

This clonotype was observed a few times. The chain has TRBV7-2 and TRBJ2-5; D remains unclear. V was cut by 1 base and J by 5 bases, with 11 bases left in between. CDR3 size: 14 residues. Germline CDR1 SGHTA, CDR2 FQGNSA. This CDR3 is CASSLVVGPETQYF. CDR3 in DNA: TGTGCCAGCAGCTTAGTAGTAGGACCGGAGACCCAGTACTTC.

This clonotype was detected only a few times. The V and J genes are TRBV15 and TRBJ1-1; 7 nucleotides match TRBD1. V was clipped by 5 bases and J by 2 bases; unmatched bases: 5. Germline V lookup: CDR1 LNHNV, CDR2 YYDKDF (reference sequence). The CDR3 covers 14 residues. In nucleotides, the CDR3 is TGTGCCACCAGCTGGGGACAGCCTAACACTGAAGCTTTCTTT. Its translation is CATSWGQPNTEAFF.

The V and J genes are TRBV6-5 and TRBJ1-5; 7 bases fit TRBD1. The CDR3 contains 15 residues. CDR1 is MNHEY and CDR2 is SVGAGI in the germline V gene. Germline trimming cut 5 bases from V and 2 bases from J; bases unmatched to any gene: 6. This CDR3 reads CASSRTGGRNQPQHF. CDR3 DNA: TGTGCCAGCAGTCGGACAGGAGGGCGCAATCAGCCCCAGCATTTT.

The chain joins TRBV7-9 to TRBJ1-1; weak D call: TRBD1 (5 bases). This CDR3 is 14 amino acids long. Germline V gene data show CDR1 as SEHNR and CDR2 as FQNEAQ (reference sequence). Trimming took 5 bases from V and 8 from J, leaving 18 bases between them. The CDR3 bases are TGTGCCAGCAGCCCGCCGGGGGGGAACCGAGAAGCTTTCTTT. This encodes CASSPPGGNREAFF.

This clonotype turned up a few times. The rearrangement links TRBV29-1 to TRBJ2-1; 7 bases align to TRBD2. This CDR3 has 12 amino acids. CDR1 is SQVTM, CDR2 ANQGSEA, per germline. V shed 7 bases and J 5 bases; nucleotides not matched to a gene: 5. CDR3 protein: CSAPAGDNEQFF. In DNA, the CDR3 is TGCAGCGCTCCTGCGGGGGACAATGAGCAGTTCTTC.

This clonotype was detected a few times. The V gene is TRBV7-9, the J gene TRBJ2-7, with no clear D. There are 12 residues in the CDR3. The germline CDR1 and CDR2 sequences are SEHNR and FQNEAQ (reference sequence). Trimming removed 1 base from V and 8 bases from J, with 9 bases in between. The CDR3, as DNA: TGTGCCAGCAGCTTAGAGTGGACCCAGCAGTACTTC. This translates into CASSLEWTQQYF. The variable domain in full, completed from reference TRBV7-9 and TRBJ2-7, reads DTGVSQNPRHKITKRGQNVTFRCDPISEHNRLYWYRQTLGQGPEFLTYFQNEAQLEKSRLLSDRFSAERPKGSFSTLEIQRTEQGDSAMYLCASSLEWTQQYFGPGTRLTVT.

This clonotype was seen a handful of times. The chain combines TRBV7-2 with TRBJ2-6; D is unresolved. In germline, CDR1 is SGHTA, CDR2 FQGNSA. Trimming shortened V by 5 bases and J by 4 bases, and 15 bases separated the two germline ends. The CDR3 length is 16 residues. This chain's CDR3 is CASSLLMSKGANVLTF. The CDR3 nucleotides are TGTGCCAGCAGCCTTCTGATGAGTAAAGGGGCCAACGTCCTGACTTTC. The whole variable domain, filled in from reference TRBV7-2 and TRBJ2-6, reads GAGVSQSPSNKVTEKGKDVELRCDPISGHTALYWYRQSLGQGLEFLIYFQGNSAPDKSGLPSDRFSAERTGGSVSTLTIQRTQQEDSAVYLCASSLLMSKGANVLTFGAGSRLTVL.

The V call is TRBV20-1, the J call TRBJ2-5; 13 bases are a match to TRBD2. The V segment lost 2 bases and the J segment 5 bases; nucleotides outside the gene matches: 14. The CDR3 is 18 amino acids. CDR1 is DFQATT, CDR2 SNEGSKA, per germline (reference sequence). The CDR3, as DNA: TGCAGTGCTAGACCGCAGGGACTAGCGGGACTACCAGACGAGACCCAGTACTTC. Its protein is CSARPQGLAGLPDETQYF.

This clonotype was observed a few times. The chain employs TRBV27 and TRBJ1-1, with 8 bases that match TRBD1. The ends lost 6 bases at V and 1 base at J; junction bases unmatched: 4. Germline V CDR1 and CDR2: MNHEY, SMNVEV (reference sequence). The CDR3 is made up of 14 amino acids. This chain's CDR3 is CASRRTGTNTEAFF. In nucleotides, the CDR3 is TGTGCCAGCAGAAGGACAGGGACGAACACTGAAGCTTTCTTT.

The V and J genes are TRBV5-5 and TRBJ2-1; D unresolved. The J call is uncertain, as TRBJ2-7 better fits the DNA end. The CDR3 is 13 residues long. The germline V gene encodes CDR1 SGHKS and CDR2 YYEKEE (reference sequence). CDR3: CASSPGPQDEQYF. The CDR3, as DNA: TGTGCCAGCAGCCCCGGCCCCCAGGACGAGCAGTACTTC.

The CDR3 here is CASSQSGLAGGWGETQYF. The CDR3 DNA follows: TGTGCCAGCAGCCAGTCGGGACTAGCGGGGGGGTGGGGAGAGACCCAGTACTTC. J is TRBJ2-5 and V is TRBV4-2; TRBD2 aligns across 16 bases. Per germline, CDR1 LGHNA and CDR2 YNFKEQ. The CDR3 loop spans 18 amino acids. The trim removed 3 bases at V and 4 bases at J, leaving 8 bases unmatched.

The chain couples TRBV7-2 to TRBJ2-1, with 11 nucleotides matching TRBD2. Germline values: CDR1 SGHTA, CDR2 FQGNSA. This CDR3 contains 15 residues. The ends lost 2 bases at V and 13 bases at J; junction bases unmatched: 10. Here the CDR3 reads CASSLSTSGGGGQFF. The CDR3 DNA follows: TGTGCCAGCAGCTTAAGTACTAGCGGGGGTGGGGGACAGTTCTTC.

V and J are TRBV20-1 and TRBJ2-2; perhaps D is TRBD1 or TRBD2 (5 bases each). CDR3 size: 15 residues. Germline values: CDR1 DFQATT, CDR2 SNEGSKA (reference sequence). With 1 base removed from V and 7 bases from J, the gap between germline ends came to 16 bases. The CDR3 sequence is CSARAPGPQDGELFF. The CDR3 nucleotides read TGCAGTGCTAGAGCCCCGGGACCGCAAGACGGGGAGCTGTTTTTT.

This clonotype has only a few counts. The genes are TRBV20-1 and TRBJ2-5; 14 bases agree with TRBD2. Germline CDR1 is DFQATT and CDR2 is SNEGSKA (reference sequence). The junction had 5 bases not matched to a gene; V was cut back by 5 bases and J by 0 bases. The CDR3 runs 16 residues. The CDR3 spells CSALGLAGDYQETQYF. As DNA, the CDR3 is TGCAGTGCTTTGGGACTAGCGGGGGACTACCAAGAGACCCAGTACTTC.

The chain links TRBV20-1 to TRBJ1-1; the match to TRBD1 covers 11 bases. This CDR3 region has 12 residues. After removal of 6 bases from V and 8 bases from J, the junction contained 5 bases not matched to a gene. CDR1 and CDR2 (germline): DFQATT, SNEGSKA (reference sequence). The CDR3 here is CSAPDRGPEAFF. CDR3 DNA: TGCAGTGCCCCGGACAGGGGGCCCGAAGCTTTCTTT.

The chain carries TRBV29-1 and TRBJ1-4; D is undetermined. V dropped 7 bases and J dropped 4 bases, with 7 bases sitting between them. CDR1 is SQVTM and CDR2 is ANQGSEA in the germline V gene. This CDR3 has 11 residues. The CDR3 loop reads CSGVLNEKLFF. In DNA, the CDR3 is TGCAGCGGGGTTCTTAATGAAAAACTGTTTTTT. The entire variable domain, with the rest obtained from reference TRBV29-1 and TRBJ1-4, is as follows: SAVISQKPSRDICQRGTSLTIQCQVDSQVTMMFWYRQQPGQSLTLIATANQGSEATYESGFVIDKFPISRPNLTFSTLTVSNMSPEDSSIYLCSGVLNEKLFFGSGTQLSVL.

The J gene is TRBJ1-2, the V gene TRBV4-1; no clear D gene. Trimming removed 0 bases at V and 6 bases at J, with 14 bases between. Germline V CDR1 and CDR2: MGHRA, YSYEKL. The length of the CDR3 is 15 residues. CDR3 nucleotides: TGCGCCAGCAGCCAAGATCAGAGGCTTCGACATGGCTACACCTTC. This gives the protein CASSQDQRLRHGYTF.

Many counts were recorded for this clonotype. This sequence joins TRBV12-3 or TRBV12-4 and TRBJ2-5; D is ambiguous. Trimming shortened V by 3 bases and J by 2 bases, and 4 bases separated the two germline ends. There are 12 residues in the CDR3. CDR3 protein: CASSLRQETQYF. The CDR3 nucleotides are TGTGCCAGCAGTTTGAGGCAAGAGACCCAGTACTTC.

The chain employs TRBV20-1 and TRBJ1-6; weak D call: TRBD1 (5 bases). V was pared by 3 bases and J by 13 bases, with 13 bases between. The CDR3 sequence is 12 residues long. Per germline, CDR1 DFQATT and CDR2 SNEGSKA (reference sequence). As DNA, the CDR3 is TGCAGTGCTAGTGGGGGTGTTGGCCCCCTCCACTTT. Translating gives CSASGGVGPLHF.

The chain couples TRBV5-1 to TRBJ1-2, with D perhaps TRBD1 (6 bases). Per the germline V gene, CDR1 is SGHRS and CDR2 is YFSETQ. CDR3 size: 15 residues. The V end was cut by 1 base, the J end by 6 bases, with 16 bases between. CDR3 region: CASSLQEGGMNGYTF. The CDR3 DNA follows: TGCGCCAGCAGCTTGCAGGAAGGGGGAATGAATGGCTACACCTTC.

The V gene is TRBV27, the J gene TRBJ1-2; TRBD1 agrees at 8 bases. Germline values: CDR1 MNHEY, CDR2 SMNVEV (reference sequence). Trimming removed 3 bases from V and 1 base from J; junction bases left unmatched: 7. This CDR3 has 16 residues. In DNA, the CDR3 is TGTGCCAGCAGTTTCCGGACAGGGAAACTTAACTATGGCTACACCTTC. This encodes CASSFRTGKLNYGYTF.

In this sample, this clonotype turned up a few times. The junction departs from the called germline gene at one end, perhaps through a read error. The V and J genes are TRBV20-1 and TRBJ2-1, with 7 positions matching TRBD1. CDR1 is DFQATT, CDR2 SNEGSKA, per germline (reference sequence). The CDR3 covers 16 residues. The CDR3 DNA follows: TGCAGTGCTCAGGGGGTGGAGAGGACTTTCTACAATGAGCAGCTCTTC. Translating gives CSAQGVERTFYNEQLF.

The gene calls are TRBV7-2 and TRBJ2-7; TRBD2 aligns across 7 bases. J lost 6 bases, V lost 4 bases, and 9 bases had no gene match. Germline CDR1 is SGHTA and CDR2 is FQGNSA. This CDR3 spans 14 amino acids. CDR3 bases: TGTGCCAGCAGCTGGGAGGGAATGACCTGCGAGCAGTACTTC. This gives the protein CASSWEGMTCEQYF.

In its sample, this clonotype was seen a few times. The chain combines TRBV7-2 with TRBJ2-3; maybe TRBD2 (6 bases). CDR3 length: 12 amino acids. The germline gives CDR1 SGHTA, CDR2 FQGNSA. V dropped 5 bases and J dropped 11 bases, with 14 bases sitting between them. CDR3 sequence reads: CASSPLRGVQYF. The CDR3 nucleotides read TGTGCCAGCAGCCCCCTACGCGGGGTGCAGTATTTT.

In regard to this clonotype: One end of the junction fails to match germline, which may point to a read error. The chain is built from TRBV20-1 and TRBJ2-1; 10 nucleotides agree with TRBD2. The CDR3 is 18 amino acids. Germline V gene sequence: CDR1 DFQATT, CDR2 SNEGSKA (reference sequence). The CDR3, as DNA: TGCAGTGCCAGAGGGCCCAGGACTAGCGGAATAAGCTACAATGAGCAGTTCTTC. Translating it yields CSARGPRTSGISYNEQFF.